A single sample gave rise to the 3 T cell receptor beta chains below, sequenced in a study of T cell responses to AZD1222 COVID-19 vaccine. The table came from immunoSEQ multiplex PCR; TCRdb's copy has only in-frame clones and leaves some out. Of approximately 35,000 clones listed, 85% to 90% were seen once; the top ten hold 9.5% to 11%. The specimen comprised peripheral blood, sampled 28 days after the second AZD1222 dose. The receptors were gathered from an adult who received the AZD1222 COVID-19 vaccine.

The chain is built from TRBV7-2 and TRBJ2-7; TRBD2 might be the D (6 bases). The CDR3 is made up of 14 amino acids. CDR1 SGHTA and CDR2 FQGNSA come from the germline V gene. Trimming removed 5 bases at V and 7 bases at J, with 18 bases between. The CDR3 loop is CASSPPRERGEQYF. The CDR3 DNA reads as TGTGCCAGCAGCCCACCTCGGGAGCGCGGGGAGCAGTACTTC.

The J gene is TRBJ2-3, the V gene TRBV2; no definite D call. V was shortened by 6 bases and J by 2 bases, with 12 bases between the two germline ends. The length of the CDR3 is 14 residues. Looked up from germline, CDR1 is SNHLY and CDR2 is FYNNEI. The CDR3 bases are TGTGCCAGCAGGGGCCCTCCGTCCACAGATACGCAGTATTTT. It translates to CASRGPPSTDTQYF.

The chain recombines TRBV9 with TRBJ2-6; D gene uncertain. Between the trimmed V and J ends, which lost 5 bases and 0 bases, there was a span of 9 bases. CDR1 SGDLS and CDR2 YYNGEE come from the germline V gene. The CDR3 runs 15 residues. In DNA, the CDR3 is TGTGCCAGCAGAGGATCTACCTCTGGGGCCAACGTCCTGACTTTC. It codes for CASRGSTSGANVLTF.